The 32 T cell receptor beta chains given below trace back to one sample, sequenced in a study of cytomegalovirus exposure and HLA in healthy donors. 60 Vbeta and 13 Jbeta primers were used in PCR. This table comes from immunoSEQ multiplex PCR, and its TCRdb copy is limited to in-frame clones, with some not included. The table has under 200,000 clones, roughly 77% seen once. The sequencing input was PBMCs. These TCRs come from a male donor in good health and CMV-seropositive.

The chain carries TRBV14 and TRBJ2-5; 8 bases align to TRBD2. From germline, CDR1 is SGHDN and CDR2 FVKESK. Trimming took 6 bases from V and 6 from J; bases not matched to a gene: 21. This CDR3 region has 18 residues. This CDR3 is CASSPNPQRGPGFKTQYF. The CDR3 nucleotides read TGTGCCAGCAGTCCCAACCCGCAGCGGGGGCCGGGTTTTAAGACCCAGTACTTC. The full variable domain, its missing parts supplied by reference TRBV14 and TRBJ2-5, is EAGVTQFPSHSVIEKGQTVTLRCDPISGHDNLYWYRRVMGKEIKFLLHFVKESKQDESGMPNNRFLAERTGGTYSTLKVQPAELEDSGVYFCASSPNPQRGPGFKTQYFGPGTRLLVL.

The chain recombines TRBV19 with TRBJ2-5; 7 nucleotides line up with TRBD1. The J call may be in error: the DNA end matches TRBJ2-7 better. The germline gives CDR1 LNHDA, CDR2 SQIVND (reference sequence). The length of the CDR3 is 13 residues. CDR3 sequence: CASRDRSTYEQYF. DNA of the CDR3: TGTGCCAGTAGGGACAGGAGTACCTACGAGCAGTACTTC.

This chain connects TRBV5-1 to TRBJ1-2; no clear D gene. The CDR3 contains 15 residues. CDR1 SGHRS and CDR2 YFSETQ come from the germline V gene. V gave up 0 bases and J gave up 2 bases, with 11 bases separating them. The CDR3 coding sequence is TGCGCCAGCAGCTTGGCCGGCAAACTAAACTATGGCTACACCTTC. Amino acid sequence: CASSLAGKLNYGYTF.

There are a few counts of this clone. The CDR3 coding sequence is TGTGCCATCAGTGAGGCCCTTGAGGGGACCCAGTACTTC. This gives the protein CAISEALEGTQYF. The chain joins TRBV10-3 to TRBJ2-5, with a possible D match to TRBD2 (5 bases). V was clipped by 2 bases and J by 7 bases, with 11 bases between them. CDR3 length: 13 amino acids. Germline assignment: CDR1 ENHRY and CDR2 SYGVKD.

V usage is TRBV7-9 and J usage is TRBJ1-1, with D tentatively TRBD1 (6 bases). The germline V gene encodes CDR1 SEHNR and CDR2 FQNEAQ (reference sequence). Trimming removed 3 bases at V and 5 bases at J, with 13 bases between. The CDR3 is 14 residues long. CDR3 in DNA: TGTGCCAGCAGCTTGGGACAAGTCTTAACTGAAGCTTTCTTT. It encodes CASSLGQVLTEAFF.

The chain has TRBV28 and TRBJ1-1, with 10 bases that match TRBD1. The CDR3 consists of 16 residues. Germline values: CDR1 MDHEN, CDR2 SYDVKM. V lost 7 bases and J lost 0; bases outside the gene matches: 8. The CDR3 spells CASIPTGGKMNTEAFF. Here the CDR3 DNA reads TGTGCCAGCATCCCGACAGGGGGCAAAATGAACACTGAAGCTTTCTTT.

This chain joins TRBV5-1 and TRBJ2-7; TRBD1 is a possible D gene (6 bases). The CDR3 totals 15 residues. The V gene's germline CDR1 is SGHRS and CDR2 YFSETQ. V lost 2 bases to trimming and J lost 4 bases, with 16 bases between them. The CDR3 coding sequence is TGCGCCAGCAGCTTAAGCAGGGGTCTTTTTTACGAGCAGTACTTC. Encoded protein: CASSLSRGLFYEQYF.

The V and J genes are TRBV7-9 and TRBJ2-3; 8 bases match TRBD2. The germline CDR1 and CDR2 sequences are SEHNR and FQNEAQ (reference sequence). This CDR3 is 14 amino acids long. The V segment lost 5 bases and the J segment 1 base; nucleotides outside the gene matches: 2. CDR3 sequence: CASSAGGGTDTQYF. The CDR3 nucleotides are TGTGCCAGCAGCGCGGGAGGAGGCACAGATACGCAGTATTTT.

The V call is TRBV7-9, the J call TRBJ1-5; D is ambiguous. The CDR3 runs 14 residues. Trimming cost V 5 bases and J 1 base, with 9 bases left between them. Germline V gene sequence: CDR1 SEHNR, CDR2 FQNEAQ (reference sequence). DNA for the CDR3: TGTGCCAGCAGCCCAGACAAGAGCAATCAGCCCCAGCATTTT. Encoded protein: CASSPDKSNQPQHF.

This clone was observed a few times. The gene calls are TRBV11-3 and TRBJ2-3; D remains ambiguous. The CDR3 runs to 15 residues. Trimming took 1 base from V and 2 from J, leaving 10 bases between them. Germline CDR1 SGHNT, CDR2 YENEEA. The CDR3: CASSLGATTTDTQYF. For the CDR3, the DNA is TGTGCCAGCAGCTTAGGGGCTACGACCACAGATACGCAGTATTTT. The variable domain in full, completed from reference TRBV11-3 and TRBJ2-3, reads EAGVVQSPRYKIIEKKQPVAFWCNPISGHNTLYWYLQNLGQGPELLIRYENEEAVDDSQLPKDRFSAERLKGVDSTLKIQPAELGDSAVYLCASSLGATTTDTQYFGPGTRLTVL.

This chain joins TRBV4-1 and TRBJ1-2, with D unresolved. This CDR3 is 13 amino acids long. CDR1 and CDR2 from the germline V gene are MGHRA and YSYEKL. Trimming took off 0 bases at V and 7 bases at J, with 9 bases between the two ends. CDR3 amino acids: CASSQERESGYTF. The CDR3 region has the DNA TGCGCCAGCAGCCAAGAACGGGAGTCTGGCTACACCTTC.

V gene TRBV7-3 combines with J gene TRBJ2-7; D perhaps matches TRBD2 (5 bases). The germline V and J ends were trimmed by 2 bases and 7 bases, with 15 bases remaining between them. This CDR3 is built from 14 residues. Germline V lookup: CDR1 SGHTA, CDR2 FQGTGA. CDR3 amino acids: CASSLLRASGEQYF. CDR3 coding DNA: TGTGCCAGCAGCTTACTGCGGGCATCGGGGGAGCAGTACTTC.

The chain has TRBV7-9 and TRBJ2-7, with TRBD2 matching over 9 bases. With V trimmed by 1 base and J by 1 base, 11 bases remained unmatched. This CDR3 spans 18 amino acids. Germline loops: CDR1 SEHNR, CDR2 FQNEAQ (reference sequence). The CDR3 protein is CASSLGLAVDLDSYEQYF. CDR3 sequence (DNA): TGTGCCAGCAGCTTAGGACTAGCGGTTGACCTAGATTCCTACGAGCAGTACTTC.

The rearrangement joins TRBV5-1 to TRBJ1-6; 10 bases are a match to TRBD1. CDR1 is SGHRS and CDR2 is YFSETQ in the germline V gene. Germline trimming cut 5 bases from V and 10 bases from J; bases unmatched to any gene: 9. The CDR3 length is 15 residues. DNA of the CDR3: TGCGCCAGCAGACAGGGGACAGGGGAAGGATCACCCCTCCACTTT. Protein product: CASRQGTGEGSPLHF.

V gene TRBV4-3 combines with J gene TRBJ1-5, with D perhaps TRBD1 (6 bases). There are 15 residues in the CDR3. V gave up 0 bases and J gave up 3 bases, with 9 bases separating them. CDR1 and CDR2 (germline): LGHNA, YSLEER. CDR3 in DNA: TGCGCCAGCAGCCAAGAAAGGGGGTACAATCAGCCCCAGCATTTT. It encodes CASSQERGYNQPQHF.

The genes are TRBV7-3 and TRBJ2-7, with D possibly TRBD2 on 7 matching bases. The CDR3 length is 14 residues. In germline, CDR1 is SGHTA, CDR2 FQGTGA. Trimming pared 2 bases from V and 2 bases from J, leaving 10 bases between. The CDR3 coding sequence is TGTGCCAGCAGCTTATCCGGGGGGCCCTACGAGCAGTACTTC. It codes for CASSLSGGPYEQYF. Drawing the rest from reference TRBV7-3 and TRBJ2-7, the complete variable domain is GAGVSQTPSNKVTEKGKYVELRCDPISGHTALYWYRQSLGQGPEFLIYFQGTGAADDSGLPNDRFFAVRPEGSVSTLKIQRTERGDSAVYLCASSLSGGPYEQYFGPGTRLTVT.

A single count supports this clone. The rearrangement joins TRBV10-2 to TRBJ2-3; D is undetermined. Trimming cost V 11 bases and J 3 bases, with 18 bases left between them. The CDR3 is made up of 14 amino acids. Germline-derived CDR1 and CDR2 are WSHSY and SAAADI. CDR3 sequence (DNA): TGCGCCGCCCTCCCCCAACCCGAGACAGATACGCAGTATTTT. Its protein product is CAALPQPETDTQYF.

The J gene is TRBJ2-3, the V gene TRBV18; 10 positions match TRBD2. V lost 2 bases to trimming and J lost 3 bases; unmatched junction nucleotides: 5. There are 16 residues in the CDR3. Germline-derived CDR1 and CDR2 are KGHSH and LQKENI. The chain's CDR3 is CASSPTGTSATDTQYF. CDR3 in DNA: TGTGCCAGCTCACCAACCGGGACTAGCGCTACAGATACGCAGTATTTT.

The chain links TRBV27 to TRBJ2-7; D may be TRBD1 (6 bases). The ends were cut back, 6 bases at V and 6 bases at J, with 15 bases in the middle. Looked up from germline, CDR1 is MNHEY and CDR2 is SMNVEV (reference sequence). The CDR3 loop spans 13 amino acids. The CDR3: CASRFEQGSEQYF. The CDR3, as DNA: TGTGCCAGCAGGTTTGAACAGGGAAGCGAGCAGTACTTC.

V usage is TRBV19 and J usage is TRBJ2-3; 13 bases match TRBD2. There are 16 residues in the CDR3. Looked up from germline, CDR1 is LNHDA and CDR2 is SQIVND (reference sequence). J gave up 8 bases and V 6 bases, and 11 bases lay outside the gene matches. CDR3 residues: CASSRTSGSGQGTQYF. In nucleotides, the CDR3 is TGTGCCAGTAGCCGGACTAGCGGGAGCGGGCAAGGTACGCAGTATTTT.

This chain joins TRBV7-2 and TRBJ2-7; 9 positions match TRBD1. The V segment lost 6 bases and the J segment 2 bases; nucleotides outside the gene matches: 11. Germline CDR1 is SGHTA and CDR2 is FQGNSA. This CDR3 is built from 16 residues. The CDR3 DNA reads as TGTGCCAGCAGTCGCGGAGGACAGGGGAGGACCTACGAGCAGTACTTC. This codes for CASSRGGQGRTYEQYF. The whole variable domain, filled in from reference TRBV7-2 and TRBJ2-7, reads GAGVSQSPSNKVTEKGKDVELRCDPISGHTALYWYRQSLGQGLEFLIYFQGNSAPDKSGLPSDRFSAERTGGSVSTLTIQRTQQEDSAVYLCASSRGGQGRTYEQYFGPGTRLTVT.

V and J are TRBV7-9 and TRBJ2-7; 7 bases agree with TRBD2. V was pared by 3 bases and J by 0 bases, with 8 bases of the junction left unmatched. Germline V gene sequence: CDR1 SEHNR, CDR2 FQNEAQ (reference sequence). The CDR3 spans 16 residues. CDR3 region: CASSFAPSGSSYEQYF. CDR3 bases: TGTGCCAGCAGCTTCGCCCCTAGCGGCAGCTCCTACGAGCAGTACTTC.

CDR3: CASSWGGQGRNEKLFF. CDR3 nucleotide sequence: TGTGCCAGCAGCTGGGGGGGACAGGGGCGAAATGAAAAACTGTTTTTT. This chain links TRBV5-6 with TRBJ1-4, with 10 positions matching TRBD1. J was trimmed by 5 bases and V by 3 bases; bases with no gene match: 7. There are 16 residues in the CDR3. Germline V gives CDR1 SGHDT, CDR2 YYEEEE.

The J gene is TRBJ2-2, the V gene TRBV6-1, with 7 bases identical to TRBD2. Germline CDR1 and CDR2: MNHNS and SASEGT. J gave up 6 bases and V 6 bases, and 10 bases lay outside the gene matches. The CDR3 is 15 residues long. DNA of the CDR3: TGTGCCAGCAGAGTGGGAGGGTTAAGGGCCGGGGAGCTGTTTTTT. It codes for CASRVGGLRAGELFF.

The rearrangement links TRBV11-2 to TRBJ2-2, with 7 bases identical to TRBD2. Germline loops: CDR1 SGHAT, CDR2 FQNNGV. The CDR3 is 15 residues long. V gave up 8 bases and J gave up 0 bases; unmatched junction bases: 6. The CDR3 is CASFVGGANTGELFF. CDR3 DNA sequence: TGTGCCAGCTTCGTGGGGGGGGCGAACACCGGGGAGCTGTTTTTT.

The rearrangement links TRBV19 to TRBJ1-6, with 10 bases matching TRBD1. The trim removed 3 bases at V and 7 bases at J, leaving 9 bases unmatched. The germline V gene encodes CDR1 LNHDA and CDR2 SQIVND (reference sequence). There are 17 residues in the CDR3. The CDR3 nucleotides are TGTGCCAGTAGTATTAGTGGGACAGGGGTTGTAAATTCACCCCTCCACTTT. Translated, it gives CASSISGTGVVNSPLHF.

The rearrangement links TRBV30 to TRBJ2-7; D ambiguous. This CDR3 contains 12 residues. In germline, CDR1 is GTSNPN, CDR2 SVGIG (reference sequence). The V gene lost 8 bases and the J gene lost 0 bases, with 11 bases spanning the gap. In DNA form, the CDR3 reads TGTGCCGCCCGACTGGTCTCCTACGAGCAGTACTTC. Residues: CAARLVSYEQYF.

This clone was observed a single time. The chain recombines TRBV10-2 with TRBJ2-3; TRBD2 agrees at 9 bases. Germline CDR1 and CDR2: WSHSY and SAAADI. The V segment lost 6 bases and the J segment 0 bases; nucleotides outside the gene matches: 7. This CDR3 is 16 amino acids long. In DNA form, the CDR3 reads TGCGCCAGCAGACCCTTGACTAGCGGAAGCACAGATACGCAGTATTTT. Translated, it gives CASRPLTSGSTDTQYF.

This chain uses TRBV15 with TRBJ2-1; 7 bases are a match to TRBD2. Per germline, CDR1 LNHNV and CDR2 YYDKDF (reference sequence). Germline trimming cut 3 bases from V and 1 base from J; bases unmatched to any gene: 12. This CDR3 spans 18 amino acids. CDR3 amino acids: CATSSPRASGNSYNEQFF. CDR3 nucleotide sequence: TGTGCCACCAGCAGCCCCAGGGCTAGCGGTAATTCCTACAATGAGCAGTTCTTC.

The sample holds a few counts of this clone. The chain has TRBV9 and TRBJ2-3; D perhaps matches TRBD2 (6 bases). Trimming left V 5 bases short and J 0 bases short, with 10 bases between. This CDR3 has 14 amino acids. Germline V CDR1 and CDR2: SGDLS, YYNGEE. The CDR3 sequence: CASSLTRSTDTQYF. The DNA for the CDR3 is TGTGCCAGCAGTTTGACTAGGAGCACAGATACGCAGTATTTT.

The V call is TRBV28, the J call TRBJ2-1, with 9 nucleotides matching TRBD2. Germline V CDR1 and CDR2: MDHEN, SYDVKM. This CDR3 is built from 15 residues. V lost 4 bases and J lost 6; bases outside the gene matches: 7. CDR3: CASSSASGIINEQFF. The DNA for the CDR3 is TGTGCCAGCAGTTCCGCTAGCGGGATAATCAATGAGCAGTTCTTC. Full variable domain (missing parts from reference TRBV28 and TRBJ2-1): DVKVTQSSRYLVKRTGEKVFLECVQDMDHENMFWYRQDPGLGLRLIYFSYDVKMKEKGDIPEGYSVSREKKERFSLILESASTNQTSMYLCASSSASGIINEQFFGPGTRLTVL.

The chain is built from TRBV4-1 and TRBJ1-6; TRBD1 agrees at 8 bases. Trimming at V came to 0 bases and at J to 11 bases, leaving 9 bases not matched to a gene. The CDR3 runs 16 residues. Per germline, CDR1 MGHRA and CDR2 YSYEKL. The CDR3 DNA reads TGCGCCAGCAGCCAAGATCGGGGACAGGTTCCCGCACCCCTCCACTTT. Its protein product is CASSQDRGQVPAPLHF.